This T cell receptor (beta chain) was captured in a study of OX40 agonist ivuxolimab in advanced cancers. Study-level results: The study found that CD8+ T cells averaged more expanded clones than CD4+. Partial responders treated at 0.1-3.0 mg/kg exhibited clonal expansion among the lowest measured.

Germline V gene sequence: CDR1 SGHTA, CDR2 FQGNSA. V shed 5 bases and J 9 bases; nucleotides not matched to a gene: 15. The length of the CDR3 is 15 residues. With regard to this clone: What it recognizes is unknown.

Profiled with immunoSEQ multiplex PCR; TCRdb holds only in-frame clones, not every one. The top ten clones hold around 0.3% of a sample with more than 85,000 clones, roughly 90% of them seen once. Source: CD4+ or CD8+ T cells sorted from blood, taken in a trial of the OX40 agonist ivuxolimab. The V call is TRBV7-2, the J call TRBJ2-7; 8 nucleotides line up with TRBD2. The TCR originated in an adult with an advanced solid tumor such as melanoma, head and neck, liver or kidney cancer. Written as DNA, the CDR3 is TGTGCCAGCAGCCTAGAACACACCCGGACTAGCTCGCAGTACTTC. This sequence encodes CASSLEHTRTSSQYF. The full variable domain, completed using reference TRBV7-2 and TRBJ2-7, is GAGVSQSPSNKVTEKGKDVELRCDPISGHTALYWYRQSLGQGLEFLIYFQGNSAPDKSGLPSDRFSAERTGGSVSTLTIQRTQQEDSAVYLCASSLEHTRTSSQYFGPGTRLTVT.